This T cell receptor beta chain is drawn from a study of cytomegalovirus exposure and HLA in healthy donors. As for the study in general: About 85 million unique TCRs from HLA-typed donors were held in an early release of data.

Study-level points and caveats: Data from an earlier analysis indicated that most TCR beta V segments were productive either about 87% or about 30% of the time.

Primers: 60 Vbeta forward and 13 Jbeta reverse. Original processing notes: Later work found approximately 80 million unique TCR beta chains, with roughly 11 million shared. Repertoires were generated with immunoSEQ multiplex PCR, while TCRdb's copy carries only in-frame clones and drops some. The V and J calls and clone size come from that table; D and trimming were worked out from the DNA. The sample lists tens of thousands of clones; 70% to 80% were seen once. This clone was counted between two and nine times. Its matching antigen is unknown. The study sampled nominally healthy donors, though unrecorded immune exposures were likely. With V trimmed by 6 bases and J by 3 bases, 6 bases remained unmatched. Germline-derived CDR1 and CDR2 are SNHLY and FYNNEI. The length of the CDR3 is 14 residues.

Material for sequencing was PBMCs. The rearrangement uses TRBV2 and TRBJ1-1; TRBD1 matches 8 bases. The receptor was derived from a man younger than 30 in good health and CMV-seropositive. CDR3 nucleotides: TGTGCCAGCAGGAACAGGGGGTTGGACACTGAAGCTTTCTTT. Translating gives CASRNRGLDTEAFF.